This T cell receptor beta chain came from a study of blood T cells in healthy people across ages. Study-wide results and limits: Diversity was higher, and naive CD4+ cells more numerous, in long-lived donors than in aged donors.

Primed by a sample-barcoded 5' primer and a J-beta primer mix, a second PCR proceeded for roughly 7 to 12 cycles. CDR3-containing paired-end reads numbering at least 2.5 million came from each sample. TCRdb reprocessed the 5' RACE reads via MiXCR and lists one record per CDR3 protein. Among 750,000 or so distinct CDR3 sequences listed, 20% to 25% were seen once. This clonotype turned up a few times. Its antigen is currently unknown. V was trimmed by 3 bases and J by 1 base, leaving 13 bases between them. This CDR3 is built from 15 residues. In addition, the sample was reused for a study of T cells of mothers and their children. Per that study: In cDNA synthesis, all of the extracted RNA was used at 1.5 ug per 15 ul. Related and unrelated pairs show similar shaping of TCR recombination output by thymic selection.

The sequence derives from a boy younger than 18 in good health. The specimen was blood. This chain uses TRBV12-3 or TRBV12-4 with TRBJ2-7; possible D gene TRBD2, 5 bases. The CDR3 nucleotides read TGTGCCAGCAGTTTCCTGAGCGGCAATTCCTACGAGCAGTACTTC. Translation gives CASSFLSGNSYEQYF.